The entry below describes one T cell receptor beta chain. The repertoire was sequenced with immunoSEQ multiplex PCR; TCRdb's copy has only in-frame clones and lacks some. The repertoire consists of about 140,000 clones, with around nine tenths occurring once and the leading ten covering about 10%. This sample was included in a study of blood T cell repertoires in COVID-19. Turning to the study itself: Collection of acute and convalescent COVID-19 samples took place in the United States, Italy and Spain. Sources were T cells, B-cell-depleted T cells, or PBMCs; the material itself was cDNA or gDNA.

The specimen was peripheral blood. The TCR sequence derives from a man in his fifties or sixties with active or convalescent COVID-19.

CDR3 loop: CASSRDREDSPLHF. The CDR3 DNA sequence: TGTGCCAGCAGCAGGGACAGGGAGGATTCACCCCTCCACTTT. The V and J genes are TRBV9 and TRBJ1-6; 9 bases match TRBD1. The germline V gene encodes CDR1 SGDLS and CDR2 YYNGEE. The CDR3 totals 14 residues. J lost 8 bases, V lost 4 bases, and 4 bases had no gene match.